These 25 T cell receptor beta chains were all obtained from the same sample, sequenced in a study of T cells in Graves' hyperthyroidism and ophthalmopathy. Amplified TCR beta CDR3 regions came from RNA transcripts. The HTBI primer set drove a first-round RT-PCR of the TCR CDR3. TCRdb reprocessed the multiplex PCR reads via MiXCR and lists one record per CDR3 protein. In the table there are around 700,000 distinct CDR3 sequences, approximately 19% of which are singletons. The sample was blood. Receptors were obtained from a woman between 50 and 59 years old with Graves' hyperthyroidism that later progressed to Graves' ophthalmopathy.

This chain joins TRBV5-1 and TRBJ2-4; TRBD1 matches at 8 bases. The germline CDR1 and CDR2 sequences are SGHRS and YFSETQ. Trimming took 2 bases from V and 5 from J; bases not matched to a gene: 3. The CDR3 runs to 14 residues. This CDR3 is CASSLQGEENIQYF. CDR3 bases: TGCGCCAGCAGCTTACAGGGGGAGGAAAACATTCAGTACTTC.

This sequence joins TRBV25-1 and TRBJ1-4; 7 nucleotides line up with TRBD1. With 6 bases clipped from V and 0 bases from J, the junction kept 7 bases outside the gene matches. Per the germline V gene, CDR1 is MGHDK and CDR2 is SYGVNS. The CDR3 length is 16 residues. This CDR3 is CASSSTQGATNEKLFF. In nucleotides, the CDR3 is TGTGCCAGCAGCTCTACCCAGGGGGCAACTAATGAAAAACTGTTTTTT.

This clonotype showed up just a few times. V usage is TRBV7-9 and J usage is TRBJ1-2, with 10 bases identical to TRBD1. The CDR3 runs 15 residues. Germline V gives CDR1 SEHNR, CDR2 FQNEAQ (reference sequence). The V and J ends lost 1 base and 5 bases, in that order; junction bases with no gene match: 4. CDR3 bases: TGTGCCAGCAGCTTAGTGCGGGGACAGGGGTATGGCTACACCTTC. Translated, it gives CASSLVRGQGYGYTF.

This clonotype has ten or more counts. This sequence joins TRBV15 and TRBJ2-7, with D hard to call. The V gene lost 0 bases and the J gene lost 1 base, with 16 bases spanning the gap. The CDR3 has 17 residues. The V gene's germline CDR1 is LNHNV and CDR2 YYDKDF (reference sequence). CDR3 sequence reads: CATSRDYGSYESYEQYF. Here the CDR3 DNA reads TGTGCCACCAGCAGAGATTACGGCTCCTATGAATCCTACGAGCAGTACTTC.

J is TRBJ1-2 and V is TRBV24-1, with D perhaps TRBD1 (6 bases). Germline CDR1 and CDR2: KGHDR and SFDVKD. CDR3 length: 13 amino acids. Trimming took 11 bases from V and 6 from J, leaving 18 bases between them. The DNA for the CDR3 is TGTGCCATTAGGGGGGGCCCCTTCGATGGCTACACCTTC. Protein sequence: CAIRGGPFDGYTF.

V gene TRBV19 combines with J gene TRBJ1-4, with 8 nucleotides matching TRBD1. Germline assignment: CDR1 LNHDA and CDR2 SQIVND (reference sequence). The V and J ends lost 4 bases and 7 bases, in that order; junction bases with no gene match: 5. This CDR3 spans 14 amino acids. The CDR3 loop is CASSTDRDIEKLFF. The CDR3 region has the DNA TGTGCCAGTAGTACGGACAGGGATATTGAAAAACTGTTTTTT. Full variable domain (rest looked up from reference TRBV19 and TRBJ1-4): DGGITQSPKYLFRKEGQNVTLSCEQNLNHDAMYWYRQDPGQGLRLIYYSQIVNDFQKGDIAEGYSVSREKKESFPLTVTSAQKNPTAFYLCASSTDRDIEKLFFGSGTQLSVL.

This clonotype came up many times. CDR3 DNA: TGTGCCATCAGTAAGCCGGACAGGGGGAACACCGGGGAGCTGTTTTTT. This translates into CAISKPDRGNTGELFF. The chain uses TRBV10-3 and TRBJ2-2; 9 nucleotides match TRBD1. Trimming at V came to 5 bases and at J to 1 base, leaving 5 bases not matched to a gene. CDR1 is ENHRY and CDR2 is SYGVKD in the germline V gene. The CDR3 has 16 amino acids.

Worth noting for this clonotype: A much bigger clone sits one base away, suggesting this may be a read error. This sequence joins TRBV12-3 or TRBV12-4 and TRBJ1-4, with D unresolved. The CDR3 is 15 amino acids. CDR3 region: CASSLTVATNGKLFF. For the CDR3, the DNA is TGTGCCAGCAGTTTAACGGTGGCAACTAATGGAAAACTGTTTTTT.

There are many counts of this clonotype. The chain couples TRBV10-1 to TRBJ2-1, with no clear D. CDR3 length: 15 amino acids. Looked up from germline, CDR1 is WNHNN and CDR2 is SYGVQD (reference sequence). V was cut by 5 bases and J by 0 bases, with 11 bases left in between. For the CDR3, the DNA is TGCGCCAGCAGTAGAGATCTCAGCTCCTACAATGAGCAGTTCTTC. This translates into CASSRDLSSYNEQFF.

The chain employs TRBV29-1 and TRBJ1-1; unclear D gene. CDR3 length equals 11 residues. Per the germline V gene, CDR1 is SQVTM and CDR2 is ANQGSEA. Trimming removed 2 bases at V and 2 bases at J, with 3 bases between. CDR3 sequence reads: CSVESNTEAFF. DNA for the CDR3: TGCAGCGTTGAAAGTAACACTGAAGCTTTCTTT.

This clonotype was picked up a small number of times. A read error may explain this, as a much larger clone is one base away. Here the CDR3 DNA reads TGTGCCAGCAGCCCCAGGGGGAGTGAGCAGTTCTTC. The encoded protein is CASSPRGSEQFF. The chain carries TRBV14 and TRBJ2-1; 7 nucleotides match TRBD1. The CDR3 totals 12 residues. The germline CDR1 and CDR2 sequences are SGHDN and FVKESK. The trim removed 4 bases at V and 9 bases at J, leaving 3 bases unmatched. The variable domain in full, with the rest retrieved from reference TRBV14 and TRBJ2-1, is EAGVTQFPSHSVIEKGQTVTLRCDPISGHDNLYWYRRVMGKEIKFLLHFVKESKQDESGMPNNRFLAERTGGTYSTLKVQPAELEDSGVYFCASSPRGSEQFFGPGTRLTVL.

This chain joins TRBV2 and TRBJ1-5, with TRBD1 identical over 9 bases. V dropped 6 bases and J dropped 0; count of bases not matched to a gene: 15. CDR3 length: 19 amino acids. Germline-derived CDR1 and CDR2 are SNHLY and FYNNEI. This CDR3 reads CASSLCSDRGVYSNQPQHF. The DNA of the CDR3 is TGTGCCAGCAGCCTATGTTCAGACAGGGGGGTCTATAGCAATCAGCCCCAGCATTTT.

V is TRBV27 and J is TRBJ2-1; TRBD1 agrees at 9 bases. CDR1 is MNHEY and CDR2 is SMNVEV in the germline V gene (reference sequence). V lost 4 bases, J lost 5 bases, and 3 bases stayed unmatched. The CDR3 is 14 amino acids. The CDR3, as DNA: TGTGCCAGCAGTTGGACAGGGGTCAACAATGAGCAGTTCTTC. Amino acids: CASSWTGVNNEQFF.

For this clonotype: A much bigger clone sits one base away, suggesting this may be a read error. The chain has TRBV2 and TRBJ2-7; 7 positions agree with TRBD1. Germline CDR1 and CDR2: SNHLY and FYNNEI. The CDR3 consists of 15 residues. The CDR3 is CASNWDSRGTYKQYF. Written as DNA, the CDR3 is TGTGCCAGCAATTGGGACAGCCGAGGAACCTACAAGCAGTACTTC.

The chain uses TRBV7-9 and TRBJ1-6; maybe TRBD1 (6 bases). The CDR3 length is 15 residues. V was trimmed by 5 bases and J by 6 bases, leaving 14 bases between them. Germline-derived CDR1 and CDR2 are SEHNR and FQNEAQ (reference sequence). CDR3 residues: CASSPRQAGNSPLHF. CDR3 DNA sequence: TGTGCCAGCAGCCCCAGACAGGCGGGTAATTCACCCCTCCACTTT.

There are many counts of this clonotype. Germline and junction disagree at one end, which may indicate a read error. The chain joins TRBV4-1 to TRBJ2-1, with no clear D. There are 15 residues in the CDR3. The germline gives CDR1 MGHRA, CDR2 YSYEKL. The CDR3 loop reads CASSQQVSSYNEQFF. In nucleotides, the CDR3 is TGTGCCAGCAGCCAGCAGGTTAGCTCCTACAATGAGCAGTTCTTC.

This clonotype was recorded at least ten times. This sequence joins TRBV5-4 and TRBJ2-5; 7 positions match TRBD2. Per the germline V gene, CDR1 is SGHNT and CDR2 is YYREEE (reference sequence). There are 12 residues in the CDR3. The V segment lost 4 bases and the J segment 5 bases; nucleotides outside the gene matches: 2. DNA of the CDR3: TGTGCCAGCAGCCTGACTAGCGAGACCCAGTACTTC. Amino acids: CASSLTSETQYF.

The gene calls are TRBV5-1 and TRBJ2-5; 7 bases match TRBD1. This CDR3 has 16 residues. V was clipped by 0 bases and J by 4 bases; unmatched bases: 9. Germline loops: CDR1 SGHRS, CDR2 YFSETQ. CDR3 sequence: CASSLVLGGDSETQYF. In nucleotides, the CDR3 is TGCGCCAGCAGCTTGGTTTTAGGGGGCGATTCAGAGACCCAGTACTTC. Supplemented by reference TRBV5-1 and TRBJ2-5, the full variable domain reads KAGVTQTPRYLIKTRGQQVTLSCSPISGHRSVSWYQQTPGQGLQFLFEYFSETQRNKGNFPGRFSGRQFSNSRSEMNVSTLELGDSALYLCASSLVLGGDSETQYFGPGTRLLVL.

The chain has TRBV20-1 and TRBJ2-3, with D tentatively TRBD2 (6 bases). CDR3 size: 11 residues. Germline CDR1 DFQATT, CDR2 SNEGSKA (reference sequence). Trimming removed 3 bases at V and 11 bases at J, with 12 bases between. The CDR3: CSAREGQQQYF. DNA for the CDR3: TGCAGTGCTAGGGAGGGGCAGCAGCAGTATTTT.

This clonotype was detected ten times or more. V usage is TRBV7-3 and J usage is TRBJ2-6, with 8 positions matching TRBD1. The V gene's germline CDR1 is SGHTA and CDR2 FQGTGA. The CDR3 length is 17 residues. Unmatched junction bases numbered 5, after V lost 4 bases and J lost 0 bases. In nucleotides, the CDR3 is TGTGCCAGCAGCTCAGGACAGGGCAACTCTGGGGCCAACGTCCTGACTTTC. It translates to CASSSGQGNSGANVLTF.

This clonotype has ten or more counts. The genes are TRBV30 and TRBJ1-5, with a tentative D call TRBD1 (6 bases). Per the germline V gene, CDR1 is GTSNPN and CDR2 is SVGIG (reference sequence). This CDR3 has 13 amino acids. V was cut by 7 bases and J by 1 base, with 11 bases left in between. CDR3 in DNA: TGTGCCTCGGATCAGGGGAGCAATCAGCCCCAGCATTTT. Protein sequence: CASDQGSNQPQHF.

The chain has TRBV10-3 and TRBJ1-1; 8 bases fit TRBD1. Germline V gene data show CDR1 as ENHRY and CDR2 as SYGVKD. The CDR3 runs 15 residues. V was pared by 6 bases and J by 0 bases, with 6 bases of the junction left unmatched. This CDR3 is CAIRGQGAMNTEAFF. The CDR3 DNA reads as TGTGCCATCAGAGGGCAGGGGGCCATGAACACTGAAGCTTTCTTT.

This clonotype occurred a few times. The chain uses TRBV5-1 and TRBJ2-3; 9 bases map to TRBD2. V shed 4 bases, J shed 4 bases, and the junction held 10 bases outside the gene matches. Germline CDR1 is SGHRS and CDR2 is YFSETQ. The CDR3 has 16 residues. The CDR3 is CASSAATSGGSDTQYF. In nucleotides, the CDR3 is TGCGCCAGCAGCGCGGCCACCAGCGGGGGGTCAGATACGCAGTATTTT.

The CDR3 reads CASSPGRSPLHF. The CDR3 bases are TGTGCCAGTAGCCCAGGAAGGTCACCCCTCCACTTT. The chain uses TRBV19 and TRBJ1-6; D not certain. There are 12 residues in the CDR3. Germline CDR1 and CDR2: LNHDA and SQIVND (reference sequence). V was pared by 6 bases and J by 10 bases, with 10 bases between.

Many counts were recorded for this clonotype. The rearrangement joins TRBV3-1 to TRBJ2-7; 10 bases fit TRBD2. The CDR3 consists of 14 residues. Trimming at V came to 2 bases and at J to 5 bases, leaving 3 bases not matched to a gene. CDR1 is LGHDT and CDR2 is YNNKEL in the germline V gene (reference sequence). The CDR3 DNA follows: TGTGCCAGCAGCCAAAGCGGGGGGGACGACGAGCAGTACTTC. Translated: CASSQSGGDDEQYF.